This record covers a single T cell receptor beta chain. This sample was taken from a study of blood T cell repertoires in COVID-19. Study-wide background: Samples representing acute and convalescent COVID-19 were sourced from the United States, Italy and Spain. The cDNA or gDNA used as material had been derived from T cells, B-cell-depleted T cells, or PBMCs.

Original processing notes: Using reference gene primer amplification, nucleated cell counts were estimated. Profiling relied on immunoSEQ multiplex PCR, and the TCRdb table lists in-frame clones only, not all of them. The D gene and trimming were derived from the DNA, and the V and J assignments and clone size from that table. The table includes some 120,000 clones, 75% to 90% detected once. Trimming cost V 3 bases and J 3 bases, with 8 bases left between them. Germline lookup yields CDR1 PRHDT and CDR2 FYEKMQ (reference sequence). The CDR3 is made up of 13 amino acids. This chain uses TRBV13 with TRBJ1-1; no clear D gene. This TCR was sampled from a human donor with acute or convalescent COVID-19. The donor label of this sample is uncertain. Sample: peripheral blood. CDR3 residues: CASSFSIYTEAFF. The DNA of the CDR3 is TGTGCCAGCAGCTTTTCTATTTACACTGAAGCTTTCTTT.